Detailed here is one T cell receptor (beta chain). The CDR3 is 15 amino acids. CDR1 and CDR2 from the germline V gene are ENHRY and SYGVKD. The V gene lost 4 bases and the J gene lost 1 base, with 10 bases spanning the gap. The data are from a study of response to subunit inactivated influenza vaccine. TCRdb re-analysed the RT-PCR reads in MiXCR, keeping a single row per CDR3 protein. The repertoire holds about 540,000 distinct CDR3 sequences, under 30% seen once, with approximately 3% in the top ten. These sequences were also reported in another study, on T cells expressing NK-cell markers. That study reports: Researchers built TCR beta cDNA using 5'RACE template switching with UMIs.

This specimen was CD4+ T cells sorted from PBMCs, taken 11 to 12 days after vaccination. This TCR came from a man aged 45-65 years who received an inactivated influenza vaccine. The chain has TRBV10-3 and TRBJ2-2; D ambiguous. In nucleotides, the CDR3 is TGTGCCATCAGTGGATCCACGATGAACACCGGGGAGCTGTTTTTT. It codes for CAISGSTMNTGELFF.